These 26 T cell receptor beta chains share one sample of origin, sequenced in a study of CD8 T cells in ankylosing spondylitis. Their antigen targets remain unknown. MiXCR was run by TCRdb on the 5' RACE reads, yielding one entry per CDR3 protein. The data show 450,000 to 550,000 distinct CDR3 sequences, with about 5.7% seen just once and under 4.5% held by the top ten. Study observations and caveats: Among TCR beta sequences, a motif of several highly homologous variants appeared characteristic of ankylosing spondylitis blood.

The sample consisted of blood, either unsorted or a sorted T cell fraction (not recorded which). The source of these receptors is a male donor with ankylosing spondylitis.

J is TRBJ2-5 and V is TRBV2, with D uncertain. Germline V gives CDR1 SNHLY, CDR2 FYNNEI. The CDR3 is made up of 11 amino acids. Trimming cost V 4 bases and J 7 bases, with 7 bases left between them. DNA of the CDR3: TGTGCCAGCAGTGCCGCCCCGACCCAGTACTTC. Translation gives CASSAAPTQYF.

This clonotype was seen repeatedly, ten times or more. Here the CDR3 reads CASSATRLTKNIQYF. CDR3 nucleotides: TGTGCCAGCAGTGCAACTCGACTAACCAAAAACATTCAGTACTTC. The chain joins TRBV27 to TRBJ2-4; tentatively, D is TRBD2 (5 bases). Trimming cost V 5 bases and J 2 bases, with 13 bases left between them. This CDR3 has 15 residues. Germline CDR1 is MNHEY and CDR2 is SMNVEV (reference sequence).

This clonotype has a handful of counts. The gene calls are TRBV5-1 and TRBJ2-7; D is unresolved. Germline-derived CDR1 and CDR2 are SGHRS and YFSETQ. The V end was cut by 0 bases, the J end by 5 bases, with 9 bases between. This CDR3 spans 13 amino acids. The CDR3 protein is CASSLDALDEQYF. CDR3 DNA: TGCGCCAGCAGCTTGGACGCTTTGGACGAGCAGTACTTC.

This clonotype showed up many times. This chain links TRBV7-2 with TRBJ1-4, with D tentatively TRBD1 (5 bases). CDR1 is SGHTA and CDR2 is FQGNSA in the germline V gene. The CDR3 totals 15 residues. The V end lost 7 bases, the J end lost 7 bases, and 19 bases lay between the germline ends. CDR3 amino acids: CASTHRPHRREKLFF. Here the CDR3 DNA reads TGTGCCAGCACCCACAGGCCCCATCGGCGTGAAAAACTGTTTTTT. The full variable domain, with the rest looked up from reference TRBV7-2 and TRBJ1-4, is GAGVSQSPSNKVTEKGKDVELRCDPISGHTALYWYRQSLGQGLEFLIYFQGNSAPDKSGLPSDRFSAERTGGSVSTLTIQRTQQEDSAVYLCASTHRPHRREKLFFGSGTQLSVL.

The table lists this clonotype with a few counts. The chain couples TRBV27 to TRBJ1-1; D call uncertain. This CDR3 is built from 16 residues. CDR1 and CDR2 from the germline V gene are MNHEY and SMNVEV (reference sequence). Trimming cost V 7 bases and J 0 bases, with 18 bases left between them. The CDR3 DNA reads as TGTGCCAGCATACCCGAGGCGGGATTAATGAACACTGAAGCTTTCTTT. Translating gives CASIPEAGLMNTEAFF.

This clonotype showed up many times. The chain joins TRBV9 to TRBJ1-1; D unresolved. CDR1 SGDLS and CDR2 YYNGEE come from the germline V gene. CDR3 length: 17 amino acids. V was shortened by 3 bases and J by 0 bases, with 18 bases between the two germline ends. CDR3 coding DNA: TGTGCCAGCAGCGGTATCCCTGCGGATGGAGTGAACACTGAAGCTTTCTTT. Its protein is CASSGIPADGVNTEAFF.

The sample holds many counts of this clonotype. The chain uses TRBV9 and TRBJ1-1; no reliable D call. Germline V gene data show CDR1 as SGDLS and CDR2 as YYNGEE. The CDR3 consists of 13 residues. V was clipped by 0 bases and J by 1 base, with 4 bases between them. This CDR3 is CASSVEKNTEAFF. In DNA, the CDR3 is TGTGCCAGCAGCGTAGAAAAGAACACTGAAGCTTTCTTT.

This clonotype was seen ten or more times. The chain combines TRBV5-6 with TRBJ2-7; D gene uncertain. Germline V gene lookup returns CDR1 SGHDT and CDR2 YYEEEE. The CDR3 runs 13 residues. Trimming took off 6 bases at V and 9 bases at J, with 19 bases between the two ends. CDR3 loop: CASTSVGLDRQYF. Here the CDR3 DNA reads TGTGCCAGCACGTCGGTGGGGTTGGATCGGCAGTACTTC.

This clonotype was picked up many times. The chain joins TRBV5-1 to TRBJ1-6, with 9 bases aligning to TRBD1. This CDR3 contains 18 residues. The V segment lost 3 bases and the J segment 0 bases; nucleotides outside the gene matches: 7. Germline CDR1 SGHRS, CDR2 YFSETQ. The CDR3 sequence is CASSSGQGSNSYNSPLHF. In DNA form, the CDR3 reads TGCGCCAGCAGCTCGGGACAGGGCAGTAACTCCTATAATTCACCCCTCCACTTT.

This clonotype showed up many times. This chain uses TRBV20-1 with TRBJ1-1; D is perhaps TRBD1 (6 bases). Trimming left V 5 bases short and J 5 bases short, with 9 bases between. This CDR3 comprises 11 residues. Germline CDR1 DFQATT, CDR2 SNEGSKA (reference sequence). CDR3: CSAEGGTEAFF. In nucleotides, the CDR3 is TGCAGTGCTGAGGGGGGAACTGAAGCTTTCTTT.

In this sample, this clonotype turned up many times. The chain links TRBV7-2 to TRBJ2-2; 7 bases are shared with TRBD1. V lost 5 bases and J lost 3; bases outside the gene matches: 9. Looked up from germline, CDR1 is SGHTA and CDR2 is FQGNSA. The CDR3 length is 16 residues. As DNA, the CDR3 is TGTGCCAGCAGCCATTACAGGGGAAGGGACACCGGGGAGCTGTTTTTT. Protein sequence: CASSHYRGRDTGELFF.

In this sample, this clonotype turned up many times. The chain links TRBV29-1 to TRBJ2-3; TRBD2 aligns across 11 bases. CDR1 is SQVTM and CDR2 is ANQGSEA in the germline V gene. V shed 4 bases and J 1 base; nucleotides not matched to a gene: 7. This CDR3 contains 16 residues. Here the CDR3 DNA reads TGCAGCGTTGTAACCCTAGCGGGGGGACGCACAGATACGCAGTATTTT. Its protein product is CSVVTLAGGRTDTQYF.

This clonotype was seen repeatedly, ten times or more. V usage is TRBV4-3 and J usage is TRBJ1-5; no definite D call. The germline V gene encodes CDR1 LGHNA and CDR2 YSLEER. CDR3 size: 13 residues. Trimming took off 0 bases at V and 10 bases at J, with 10 bases between the two ends. The CDR3 DNA reads TGCGCCAGCAGCCAAGATCCTGGCTATCCCCAGCATTTT. This codes for CASSQDPGYPQHF.

This clonotype was counted many times. This chain uses TRBV6-2 or TRBV6-3 with TRBJ1-5; D is unresolved. Trimming removed 2 bases at V and 2 bases at J, with 10 bases between. The CDR3 runs to 15 residues. Germline lookup yields CDR1 MNHEY and CDR2 SVGEGT. Here the CDR3 DNA reads TGTGCCAGCAGTTACGGGAGGGTTCGCAATCAGCCCCAGCATTTT. It codes for CASSYGRVRNQPQHF.

This clonotype was recorded at least ten times. This chain joins TRBV6-1 and TRBJ1-1; D call uncertain. Germline CDR1 reads MNHNS; CDR2 reads SASEGT. This CDR3 is built from 15 residues. V lost 6 bases to trimming and J lost 0 bases, with 14 bases between them. In DNA form, the CDR3 reads TGTGCCAGCAGGGCCCCCCCGGGGATGAACACTGAAGCTTTCTTT. Translation gives CASRAPPGMNTEAFF.

This clonotype was found a few times. V gene TRBV15 combines with J gene TRBJ2-1, with 11 bases that match TRBD2. The J segment lost 1 base and the V segment lost 3 bases, leaving 5 bases of the junction unmatched. The CDR3 is 17 residues long. Germline V gene data show CDR1 as LNHNV and CDR2 as YYDKDF (reference sequence). The CDR3 region has the DNA TGTGCCACCAGCAGGAGGGGACTAGCGGTTTCCTACAATGAGCAGTTCTTC. This encodes CATSRRGLAVSYNEQFF.

At least ten counts were recorded for this clonotype. This chain connects TRBV5-5 to TRBJ1-5; perhaps TRBD1 as D (6 bases). The CDR3 is made up of 15 amino acids. V was trimmed by 0 bases and J by 8 bases, leaving 15 bases between them. Germline CDR1 reads SGHKS; CDR2 reads YYEKEE (reference sequence). The CDR3: CASSLEGGNKKPQHF. Here the CDR3 DNA reads TGTGCCAGCAGCTTGGAGGGGGGCAATAAGAAGCCCCAGCATTTT.

The rearrangement links TRBV11-3 to TRBJ2-1, with 8 bases that match TRBD2. V lost 1 base and J lost 4; bases outside the gene matches: 27. This CDR3 region has 23 residues. CDR1 and CDR2 (germline): SGHNT, YENEEA. The chain's CDR3 is CASSLGPRSSGDLDSIRYNEQFF. The CDR3 DNA sequence: TGTGCCAGCAGCTTAGGACCGCGAAGTAGCGGGGACCTCGATTCTATACGTTACAATGAGCAGTTCTTC.

This clonotype has more than one count but fewer than ten. The V call is TRBV15, the J call TRBJ2-7; no clear D gene. Germline V gene data show CDR1 as LNHNV and CDR2 as YYDKDF (reference sequence). The CDR3 extends over 17 amino acids. V was shortened by 0 bases and J by 0 bases, with 15 bases between the two germline ends. The CDR3 region is CATSRDIGQLISYEQYF. CDR3 in DNA: TGTGCCACCAGCAGAGACATCGGGCAGCTCATCTCCTACGAGCAGTACTTC.

Many counts were recorded for this clonotype. The chain employs TRBV29-1 and TRBJ2-2; TRBD1 or TRBD2 may be the D gene (5 bases each). This CDR3 is built from 15 residues. V shed 4 bases and J shed 1 base, with 13 bases lying between them. Looked up from germline, CDR1 is SQVTM and CDR2 is ANQGSEA. This chain's CDR3 is CSVVAPGRNTGELFF. CDR3 bases: TGCAGCGTTGTTGCCCCAGGGAGGAACACCGGGGAGCTGTTTTTT.

This clonotype appeared many times. The chain joins TRBV5-1 to TRBJ2-1, with TRBD1 matching over 7 bases. V gave up 2 bases and J gave up 3 bases; unmatched junction bases: 8. The CDR3 extends over 16 amino acids. CDR1 SGHRS and CDR2 YFSETQ come from the germline V gene. CDR3 nucleotide sequence: TGCGCCAGCAGCTTCACCGGGACAGCTATCTACAATGAGCAGTTCTTC. Translation: CASSFTGTAIYNEQFF.

Many counts were recorded for this clonotype. The V gene is TRBV28, the J gene TRBJ1-4, with D unresolved. Trimming pared 3 bases from V and 2 bases from J, leaving 7 bases between. Germline values: CDR1 MDHEN, CDR2 SYDVKM. The CDR3 covers 14 residues. The CDR3 sequence is CASSFDRTNEKLFF. CDR3 DNA sequence: TGTGCCAGCAGTTTTGATAGGACTAATGAAAAACTGTTTTTT.

This clonotype was detected a few times. This rearrangement joins TRBV24-1 to TRBJ2-5; 12 bases match TRBD2. There are 16 residues in the CDR3. Germline CDR1 and CDR2: KGHDR and SFDVKD. With 7 bases clipped from V and 2 bases from J, the junction kept 7 bases outside the gene matches. DNA of the CDR3: TGTGCCACCAGCACCCTCCTAGCGGGAGGGCAAGAGACCCAGTACTTC. Translating it yields CATSTLLAGGQETQYF.

This clonotype occurred many times. The chain combines TRBV29-1 with TRBJ2-7; perhaps D is TRBD1 or TRBD2 (5 bases each). Trimming shortened V by 7 bases and J by 3 bases, and 13 bases separated the two germline ends. CDR1 and CDR2 from the germline V gene are SQVTM and ANQGSEA. CDR3 length: 12 amino acids. CDR3 amino acids: CSAGRDVYEQYF. CDR3 DNA sequence: TGCAGCGCCGGAAGGGACGTCTACGAGCAGTACTTC.

This clonotype was detected many times. This chain uses TRBV4-2 with TRBJ2-7, with 7 bases matching TRBD2. The germline CDR1 and CDR2 sequences are LGHNA and YNFKEQ. The CDR3 covers 15 residues. V lost 5 bases to trimming and J lost 1 base; unmatched junction nucleotides: 8. In DNA, the CDR3 is TGTGCCAGCAGCTCCCAGCGGGGTAGGTCCTACGAGCAGTACTTC. Translation gives CASSSQRGRSYEQYF.

This clonotype was picked up many times. The chain links TRBV28 to TRBJ2-7; 10 bases line up with TRBD1. This CDR3 spans 17 amino acids. The germline V gene has CDR1 MDHEN and CDR2 SYDVKM. Trimming took 5 bases from V and 3 from J; bases not matched to a gene: 13. CDR3 nucleotide sequence: TGTGCCAGCAGTCCCCCTCCTTGGGGACAGGGGCACTACGAGCAGTACTTC. Translating it yields CASSPPPWGQGHYEQYF. The variable domain in full, completed from reference TRBV28 and TRBJ2-7, reads DVKVTQSSRYLVKRTGEKVFLECVQDMDHENMFWYRQDPGLGLRLIYFSYDVKMKEKGDIPEGYSVSREKKERFSLILESASTNQTSMYLCASSPPPWGQGHYEQYFGPGTRLTVT.